A selection of T cell receptor beta chains follows, all from one sample in a study of blood T cell repertoires in COVID-19. TCRdb's table, derived via immunoSEQ multiplex PCR, lists solely in-frame clones and lacks some. Of some 100,000 clones listed, approximately 87% are singletons. Sequencing used peripheral blood. Receptor source: a woman in her sixties or seventies with acute or convalescent COVID-19. CDR3s include the opening cysteine and the closing phenylalanine or tryptophan. The order of the fields is V gene, clone size, J gene, D gene, CDR3 protein, CDR3 DNA. The D gene is left open where the match is weak. Clone size is given for some rows only: seen once, a few or many times, or a class if the clone is expanded.

TRBV10-3,-,TRBJ2-2,-,CATGINTGELFF,TGTGCCACCGGTATAAACACCGGGGAGCTGTTTTTT
TRBV7-2,-,TRBJ2-3,-,CASKSLALSTDTQYF,TGTGCCAGCAAGAGTCTAGCTCTCAGCACAGATACGCAGTATTTT
TRBV9,-,TRBJ1-6,TRBD1,CASSGGDRDNSPLHF,TGTGCCAGCAGCGGAGGGGACAGGGATAATTCACCCCTCCACTTT
TRBV7-3,few,TRBJ2-5,-,CASSLLPRGHQYF,TGTGCCAGCAGCTTGCTTCCGCGGGGCCACCAGTACTTC
TRBV2,-,TRBJ1-6,-,CASRWAENSPLHF,TGTGCCAGCAGATGGGCCGAGAATTCACCCCTCCACTTT
TRBV5-6,-,TRBJ2-5,TRBD2,CASSNWGGGETQYF,TGTGCCAGCAGCAATTGGGGGGGTGGAGAGACCCAGTACTTC
TRBV5-1,-,TRBJ1-1,-,CASSLKQGPTEAFF,TGCGCCAGCAGCTTGAAGCAGGGGCCCACTGAAGCTTTCTTT
TRBV4-1,-,TRBJ2-2,TRBD2,CASSQDRGGRATTGELFF,TGCGCCAGCAGCCAAGATCGGGGAGGGAGGGCCACCACCGGGGAGCTGTTTTTT
TRBV28,-,TRBJ2-1,TRBD2,CASSPIGTSYFF,TGTGCCAGCAGTCCAATCGGGACTAGCTATTTCTTC
TRBV7-8,-,TRBJ2-7,TRBD1,CASSLTGAGTGTYEQYF,TGTGCCAGCAGCTTGACGGGAGCCGGGACAGGGACCTACGAGCAGTACTTC
TRBV12-5,few,TRBJ1-5,-,CASGWGESQPQHF,TGTGCTAGTGGTTGGGGGGAGAGTCAGCCCCAGCATTTT
TRBV10-2,-,TRBJ2-1,TRBD2,CASRVDLAGGPNEQFF,TGCGCCAGCAGAGTGGATTTAGCGGGGGGCCCCAATGAGCAGTTCTTC
TRBV13,-,TRBJ1-2,-,CASSSDSNYGYTF,TGTGCCAGCAGCTCGGACAGTAACTATGGCTACACCTTC
TRBV5-1,few,TRBJ2-1,-,CASSLRPDSANEQFF,TGCGCCAGCAGCTTACGTCCGGACTCCGCTAATGAGCAGTTCTTC
TRBV6-5,-,TRBJ1-4,-,CASSYSRWTREKLFF,TGTGCCAGCAGTTACTCAAGGTGGACTAGAGAAAAACTGTTTTTT
TRBV11-2,-,TRBJ1-5,-,CASSLGASNQPQHF,TGTGCCAGCAGCTTAGGAGCCAGCAATCAGCCCCAGCATTTT
TRBV19,-,TRBJ1-2,TRBD1,CASQRDGTGSPRPYGYTF,TGTGCCAGTCAACGGGATGGGACAGGGTCGCCTCGGCCCTATGGCTACACCTTC
TRBV2,-,TRBJ2-7,TRBD2,CASSGGGFRGNYEQYF,TGTGCCAGCAGTGGCGGGGGATTTCGGGGAAACTACGAGCAGTACTTC
TRBV5-4,few,TRBJ1-4,TRBD1,CASSQPGQGGEKLFF,TGTGCCAGCAGCCAACCGGGACAGGGAGGTGAAAAACTGTTTTTT
TRBV11-2,-,TRBJ1-2,-,CASSRDNRGYTF,TGTGCCAGCAGCCGGGACAACCGAGGCTACACCTTC
TRBV6-5,-,TRBJ1-3,-,CASSYSIAFPGNTIYF,TGTGCCAGCAGTTACTCGATCGCGTTTCCTGGAAACACCATATATTTT
TRBV7-3,-,TRBJ2-2,-,CASSLMSGGELFF,TGTGCCAGCAGCTTAATGTCAGGCGGGGAGCTGTTTTTT
TRBV2,-,TRBJ1-6,-,CASSRGGGRNSPLHF,TGTGCCAGCAGCCGGGGAGGGGGGAGAAATTCACCCCTCCACTTT
TRBV15,-,TRBJ2-5,-,CATSRGVKETQYF,TGTGCCACCAGCAGAGGAGTTAAAGAGACCCAGTACTTC
TRBV10-3,-,TRBJ2-3,TRBD2,CATSGGFTDTQYF,TGTGCCACAAGCGGGGGGTTCACAGATACGCAGTATTTT
TRBV2,-,TRBJ1-5,TRBD1,CASSTGQPNQPQHF,TGTGCCAGCAGCACGGGACAGCCAAATCAGCCCCAGCATTTT
TRBV3-1/TRBV3-2,-,TRBJ1-6,-,CASSQGGLYNSPLHF,TGTGCCAGCAGCCAAGGGGGCCTATATAATTCACCCCTCCACTTT
TRBV27,-,TRBJ2-1,TRBD2,CASRLAGISYNEQFF,TGTGCCAGCAGGTTAGCGGGGATATCCTACAATGAGCAGTTCTTC
TRBV14,-,TRBJ2-1,TRBD1,CASSPGTATYNEQFF,TGTGCCAGCAGCCCCGGGACAGCGACCTACAATGAGCAGTTCTTC
TRBV29-1,-,TRBJ1-3,-,CSVRVAGNTIYF,TGCAGCGTTCGGGTGGCGGGAAACACCATATATTTT
TRBV2,-,TRBJ2-2,-,CASSEHTNGGELFF,TGTGCCAGCAGTGAACACACAAATGGTGGGGAGCTGTTTTTT
TRBV7-2,many,TRBJ1-5,TRBD1,CASSLGRQGQGQPQHF,TGTGCCAGCAGCTTAGGGCGACAGGGACAGGGTCAGCCCCAGCATTTT
TRBV12-5,-,TRBJ2-1,TRBD1,CALSWGQGLHEQFF,TGTGCTCTTTCGTGGGGACAGGGGTTGCATGAGCAGTTCTTC